These T cell receptor beta chains were read from a single sample in a study of blood T cell repertoires in COVID-19. Measured with immunoSEQ multiplex PCR; TCRdb has only the in-frame clones, and not every one. Of more than 300,000 clones in the sample, roughly 86% were seen once. Material: peripheral blood. The origin of the receptors is a woman younger than 45 with COVID-19, enrolled during active disease. The CDR3 runs from the conserved cysteine through the conserved F or W. The order of the fields is CDR3 length, clone size, J gene, V gene, D gene, CDR3 protein, CDR3 DNA. D genes are given only for firm matches. Not every row has a clone size; where given, it reads once, few, many or a size class.

cdr3_length: 14
clone_size: NA
j_call: TRBJ2-7
v_call: TRBV11-2
d_call: NA
cdr3_aa: CASSLDSNTYEQYF
cdr3_nt: TGTGCCAGCAGCTTAGATAGCAATACCTACGAGCAGTACTTC

cdr3_length: 16
clone_size: NA
j_call: TRBJ1-6
v_call: TRBV15
d_call: NA
cdr3_aa: CATSESPSSYNSPLHF
cdr3_nt: TGTGCCACCAGCGAAAGCCCAAGCTCCTATAATTCACCCCTCCACTTT

cdr3_length: 14
clone_size: NA
j_call: TRBJ2-7
v_call: TRBV28
d_call: TRBD1
cdr3_aa: CASNLRDRVYEQYF
cdr3_nt: TGTGCCAGCAACCTCCGGGACAGGGTCTACGAGCAGTACTTC

cdr3_length: 15
clone_size: NA
j_call: TRBJ2-1
v_call: TRBV4-2
d_call: TRBD2
cdr3_aa: CASSQTSGRGYEQFF
cdr3_nt: TGTGCCAGCAGCCAAACTAGCGGGAGGGGGTATGAGCAGTTCTTC

cdr3_length: 15
clone_size: NA
j_call: TRBJ1-1
v_call: TRBV6-2/TRBV6-3
d_call: TRBD1
cdr3_aa: CASSPDRALNTEAFF
cdr3_nt: TGTGCCAGCAGCCCGGACAGGGCCCTGAACACTGAAGCTTTCTTT

cdr3_length: 14
clone_size: NA
j_call: TRBJ2-7
v_call: TRBV7-2
d_call: TRBD2
cdr3_aa: CASRLTSGSTEQYF
cdr3_nt: TGTGCCAGCAGGTTAACTAGCGGGAGCACCGAGCAGTACTTC

cdr3_length: 14
clone_size: NA
j_call: TRBJ2-3
v_call: TRBV2
d_call: TRBD2
cdr3_aa: CASRSGLSTDTQYF
cdr3_nt: TGTGCCAGCAGGTCGGGACTATCCACAGATACGCAGTATTTT

cdr3_length: 13
clone_size: NA
j_call: TRBJ1-2
v_call: TRBV2
d_call: NA
cdr3_aa: CASSEDFVYGYTF
cdr3_nt: TGTGCCAGCAGTGAGGACTTCGTTTATGGCTACACCTTC

cdr3_length: 15
clone_size: NA
j_call: TRBJ2-2
v_call: TRBV28
d_call: TRBD1
cdr3_aa: CASSFPDRRTGELFF
cdr3_nt: TGTGCCAGCAGTTTTCCGGACAGGCGGACCGGGGAGCTGTTTTTT

cdr3_length: 16
clone_size: NA
j_call: TRBJ2-1
v_call: TRBV28
d_call: NA
cdr3_aa: CASTVGGAGSYNEQFF
cdr3_nt: TGTGCCAGCACCGTTGGAGGGGCGGGTTCCTACAATGAGCAGTTCTTC

cdr3_length: 14
clone_size: NA
j_call: TRBJ2-1
v_call: TRBV9
d_call: TRBD2
cdr3_aa: CASSVGAGVYEQFF
cdr3_nt: TGTGCCAGCAGCGTTGGGGCGGGAGTATATGAGCAGTTCTTC

cdr3_length: 16
clone_size: NA
j_call: TRBJ2-5
v_call: TRBV7-9
d_call: TRBD2
cdr3_aa: CASSQYSGSDQETQYF
cdr3_nt: TGTGCCAGCAGCCAATATAGCGGGAGTGATCAAGAGACCCAGTACTTC

cdr3_length: 14
clone_size: NA
j_call: TRBJ2-5
v_call: TRBV29-1
d_call: TRBD1
cdr3_aa: CSVAAGTGAETQYF
cdr3_nt: TGCAGCGTCGCGGCGGGGACAGGGGCAGAGACCCAGTACTTC

cdr3_length: 16
clone_size: many
j_call: TRBJ2-5
v_call: TRBV9
d_call: TRBD2
cdr3_aa: CASSAEETSGSETQYF
cdr3_nt: TGTGCCAGCAGCGCCGAAGAGACTAGCGGGAGCGAGACCCAGTACTTC

cdr3_length: 12
clone_size: few
j_call: TRBJ2-6
v_call: TRBV28
d_call: NA
cdr3_aa: CASTSGANVLTF
cdr3_nt: TGTGCCAGCACGTCTGGGGCCAACGTCCTGACTTTC

cdr3_length: 15
clone_size: NA
j_call: TRBJ1-1
v_call: TRBV10-3
d_call: TRBD1
cdr3_aa: CAISTRDSFDTEAFF
cdr3_nt: TGTGCCATCAGTACCCGGGACAGTTTCGACACTGAAGCTTTCTTT

cdr3_length: 14
clone_size: once
j_call: TRBJ1-6
v_call: TRBV7-8
d_call: TRBD1
cdr3_aa: CASGPGTGYSPLHF
cdr3_nt: TGTGCCAGCGGACCCGGGACAGGGTATTCACCCCTCCACTTT

cdr3_length: 14
clone_size: NA
j_call: TRBJ2-3
v_call: TRBV2
d_call: TRBD2
cdr3_aa: CASSASGRAHTQYF
cdr3_nt: TGTGCCAGCAGTGCAAGCGGGAGGGCACATACGCAGTATTTT

cdr3_length: 16
clone_size: once
j_call: TRBJ1-1
v_call: TRBV4-1
d_call: NA
cdr3_aa: CASSQWTTQGNTEAFF
cdr3_nt: TGCGCCAGCAGCCAATGGACGACCCAGGGAAACACTGAAGCTTTCTTT

cdr3_length: 12
clone_size: NA
j_call: TRBJ2-7
v_call: TRBV5-1
d_call: NA
cdr3_aa: CASSLDGNEQYF
cdr3_nt: TGCGCCAGCAGCTTGGACGGGAACGAGCAGTACTTC

cdr3_length: 15
clone_size: NA
j_call: TRBJ1-4
v_call: TRBV7-2
d_call: TRBD1
cdr3_aa: CASSSDRGNNEKLFF
cdr3_nt: TGTGCCAGCAGCTCAGACAGGGGAAATAATGAAAAACTGTTTTTT

cdr3_length: 14
clone_size: NA
j_call: TRBJ2-3
v_call: TRBV7-2
d_call: TRBD2
cdr3_aa: CASGGLASTDTQYF
cdr3_nt: TGTGCCAGCGGGGGACTAGCGAGTACAGATACGCAGTATTTT

cdr3_length: 14
clone_size: NA
j_call: TRBJ2-3
v_call: TRBV19
d_call: NA
cdr3_aa: CASSRGRATPTQYF
cdr3_nt: TGTGCCAGTAGTAGGGGCAGGGCCACCCCTACGCAGTATTTT

cdr3_length: 16
clone_size: NA
j_call: TRBJ2-2
v_call: TRBV5-1
d_call: TRBD1
cdr3_aa: CASSFPGQGANGELFF
cdr3_nt: TGCGCCAGCAGCTTTCCGGGACAGGGGGCAAACGGGGAGCTGTTTTTT

cdr3_length: 14
clone_size: NA
j_call: TRBJ2-5
v_call: TRBV2
d_call: TRBD2
cdr3_aa: CASSEGGGRETQYF
cdr3_nt: TGTGCCAGCAGTGAAGGGGGCGGGAGGGAGACCCAGTACTTC

cdr3_length: 16
clone_size: NA
j_call: TRBJ2-3
v_call: TRBV5-4
d_call: TRBD2
cdr3_aa: CASSLDSGASTDTQYF
cdr3_nt: TGTGCCAGCAGCTTGGACAGCGGGGCTAGCACAGATACGCAGTATTTT

cdr3_length: 14
clone_size: NA
j_call: TRBJ2-7
v_call: TRBV7-2
d_call: TRBD2
cdr3_aa: CASSSSGRGNEQYF
cdr3_nt: TGTGCCAGCAGCTCCAGCGGGAGGGGGAACGAGCAGTACTTC

cdr3_length: 14
clone_size: NA
j_call: TRBJ1-1
v_call: TRBV6-5
d_call: NA
cdr3_aa: CASSPGDMNTEAFF
cdr3_nt: TGTGCCAGCAGTCCAGGGGATATGAACACTGAAGCTTTCTTT

cdr3_length: 15
clone_size: NA
j_call: TRBJ2-7
v_call: TRBV6-5
d_call: TRBD1
cdr3_aa: CASSYSMDRTDEQYF
cdr3_nt: TGTGCCAGCAGTTACTCGATGGACAGGACTGACGAGCAGTACTTC